This TCR beta chain was captured by sequencing in a study of neurological immune-mediated disorders. This clonotype was detected many times. TCRdb itself ran the 5' RACE reads through MiXCR, one entry per CDR3 protein. The sample includes 45,000 to 65,000 distinct CDR3 sequences, 8% to 9% of them seen just once. The sample's time point: longitudinal time-point 3. The V and J ends lost 0 bases and 9 bases, in that order; junction bases with no gene match: 10. This CDR3 region has 16 residues. CDR1 DFQATT and CDR2 SNEGSKA come from the germline V gene (reference sequence). The chain recombines TRBV20-1 with TRBJ1-6; 8 nucleotides align to TRBD1. Material: PBMCs. The clonotype was recovered from a middle-aged woman in good health. The CDR3 is CSARDPAVQGGSPLHF. The CDR3, as DNA: TGCAGTGCTAGAGATCCAGCCGTACAGGGGGGTTCACCCCTCCACTTT.